This T cell receptor (beta chain) comes out of a study of T cells in localized non-small cell lung cancer. The table came from immunoSEQ multiplex PCR; TCRdb's copy has only in-frame clones and leaves some out. The repertoire has about 91,000 clones, approximately 88% of them found once; the top ten carry 15%. Trimming shortened V by 2 bases and J by 5 bases, and 12 bases separated the two germline ends. Looked up from germline, CDR1 is SGHAT and CDR2 is FQDESV (reference sequence). CDR3 length equals 14 residues. The sequence derives from a man aged 35 to 69 with stage I squamous cell lung carcinoma. This sequence joins TRBV11-1 and TRBJ2-5, with D perhaps given as TRBD1 or TRBD2 (5 bases each). Sequences were derived from peripheral blood, sampled before any cancer treatment. The CDR3 sequence is CASSLWGSQETQYF. The CDR3 nucleotides are TGTGCCAGCAGCTTATGGGGGAGCCAGGAGACCCAGTACTTC.